The clone carrying this TCR beta chain has only a few counts. What it binds is not known. Germline assignment: CDR1 SGHRS and CDR2 YFSETQ. The CDR3 length is 13 residues. J was trimmed by 3 bases and V by 2 bases; bases with no gene match: 1. Healthy individuals who donated bone marrow served as the donors. The source of the sample is a study of cytomegalovirus exposure and HLA in healthy donors. Study outcomes and limitations: V segments that were indistinguishable, TRBV6-2 and TRBV6-3 among them, were omitted from analysis. Some TCR beta chains (about 170 of them) were listed as cytomegalovirus-associated. Donors belonging to an Asian-associated ancestry cluster reportedly showed fewer N-insertions in productive TCRs than the roughly 670-donor mean, according to what a later analysis found.

The primer mix had 60 Vbeta and 13 Jbeta primers. Generated by immunoSEQ multiplex PCR, the TCRdb table keeps only in-frame clones and is missing some. The sample shows about 120,000 clones, roughly four fifths of them seen only once. Sequenced input: PBMCs. This TCR was recovered from a man in his forties or fifties in good health and CMV-seronegative. The V call is TRBV5-1, the J call TRBJ1-1; 7 positions agree with TRBD1. The CDR3 sequence is CASSFQGDTEAFF. CDR3 in DNA: TGCGCCAGCAGCTTCCAGGGGGACACTGAAGCTTTCTTT.